One sample yielded the 13 T cell receptor beta chains listed below, sequenced in a study of beta chain features in type 1 diabetes. The isolated RNA, all of it, was reverse transcribed, so expressed TCRB transcripts were what got sequenced. Generated by immunoSEQ multiplex PCR, the TCRdb table keeps only in-frame clones and is missing some. This sample carries some 400,000 clones, around 15% of them seen once, and the ten largest clones take about 0.019%. What was sequenced was naive CD4+ T cells from blood. Source of these receptors: a woman under 30 in good health.

The V and J genes are TRBV25-1 and TRBJ1-5; unclear D gene. V lost 6 bases and J lost 2, with 11 bases in between. CDR3 length: 14 amino acids. CDR1 is MGHDK and CDR2 is SYGVNS in the germline V gene. CDR3 protein: CASRAEGGNQPQHF. CDR3 coding DNA: TGTGCCAGCAGAGCCGAGGGCGGCAATCAGCCCCAGCATTTT.

This clone was seen a handful of times. This chain connects TRBV30 to TRBJ1-5; TRBD1 matches at 8 bases. The V segment lost 3 bases and the J segment 6 bases; nucleotides outside the gene matches: 10. This CDR3 spans 15 amino acids. The germline V gene encodes CDR1 GTSNPN and CDR2 SVGIG (reference sequence). The CDR3 loop is CAWRARGRGVQPQHF. CDR3 coding DNA: TGTGCCTGGAGAGCCAGGGGGCGCGGGGTTCAGCCCCAGCATTTT.

The J gene is TRBJ2-7, the V gene TRBV28, with 8 positions matching TRBD2. Per germline, CDR1 MDHEN and CDR2 SYDVKM. This CDR3 is built from 14 residues. The V gene end was trimmed by 6 bases and the J gene end by 4 bases; junction bases not matched to a gene: 8. This CDR3 reads CASRNSGRAYEQYF. CDR3 DNA sequence: TGTGCCAGCAGGAACAGCGGGAGAGCTTACGAGCAGTACTTC.

The chain carries TRBV10-1 and TRBJ2-1, with D tentatively TRBD1 (5 bases). Germline V gene data show CDR1 as WNHNN and CDR2 as SYGVQD (reference sequence). Trimming took 2 bases from V and 8 from J, leaving 7 bases between them. This CDR3 region has 12 residues. This chain's CDR3 is CASSERGHEQFF. The CDR3 DNA reads as TGCGCCAGCAGTGAGAGGGGCCATGAGCAGTTCTTC.

The V and J genes are TRBV5-1 and TRBJ2-7; 13 bases fit TRBD2. The germline CDR1 and CDR2 sequences are SGHRS and YFSETQ. The CDR3 is 15 residues long. With 5 bases clipped from V and 12 bases from J, the junction kept 14 bases outside the gene matches. CDR3 in DNA: TGCGCCAGCAGGGAACAGACCGGGACTAGCGGGATTGTGTACTTC. It codes for CASREQTGTSGIVYF.

In its sample, this clone was seen a few times. The chain couples TRBV5-1 to TRBJ2-1, with D maybe TRBD1 (5 bases). With 7 bases removed from V and 0 bases from J, the gap between germline ends came to 20 bases. The CDR3 consists of 17 residues. Germline lookup yields CDR1 SGHRS and CDR2 YFSETQ. CDR3: CASSYLTGDSSYNEQFF. For the CDR3, the DNA is TGCGCCAGCTCCTACCTAACAGGCGACTCCTCCTACAATGAGCAGTTCTTC.

This clone was seen a few times. The chain employs TRBV11-2 and TRBJ1-1; a weak D match, TRBD1 (5 bases). Germline V gene sequence: CDR1 SGHAT, CDR2 FQNNGV. The CDR3 runs 15 residues. Trimming removed 1 base from V and 6 bases from J, with 15 bases in between. CDR3 nucleotide sequence: TGTGCCAGCAGCTTAGTAAGGGGAAGGGGCGCTGAAGCTTTCTTT. It translates to CASSLVRGRGAEAFF.

V usage is TRBV30 and J usage is TRBJ2-7, with 12 bases fitting TRBD1. The CDR3 loop spans 14 amino acids. Germline V gene sequence: CDR1 GTSNPN, CDR2 SVGIG (reference sequence). V was pared by 5 bases and J by 1 base, with 3 bases of the junction left unmatched. CDR3 DNA: TGTGCCTGGGGGACAGGGGGCCGATCCTACGAGCAGTACTTC. This translates into CAWGTGGRSYEQYF.

This clone was seen a few times. This sequence joins TRBV7-9 and TRBJ2-1; D may be TRBD1 (6 bases). Trimming cost V 4 bases and J 6 bases, with 19 bases left between them. Germline CDR1 is SEHNR and CDR2 is FQNEAQ (reference sequence). This CDR3 is built from 16 residues. In DNA, the CDR3 is TGTGCCAGCAGCTCGCCCCGGGACAAGGTGTCCAATGAGCAGTTCTTC. It codes for CASSSPRDKVSNEQFF.

J is TRBJ1-2 and V is TRBV27; the match to TRBD1 covers 10 bases. Per germline, CDR1 MNHEY and CDR2 SMNVEV (reference sequence). J was trimmed by 4 bases and V by 3 bases; bases with no gene match: 8. This CDR3 spans 16 amino acids. The CDR3 nucleotides read TGTGCCAGCAGTTTGGTGGGACAGGGGCGGGTCTATGGCTACACCTTC. Translated: CASSLVGQGRVYGYTF.

The chain combines TRBV30 with TRBJ1-4; D gene ambiguous. The germline gives CDR1 GTSNPN, CDR2 SVGIG (reference sequence). CDR3 length: 15 residues. Trimming took off 3 bases at V and 0 bases at J, with 11 bases between the two ends. The CDR3 reads CAWSADGATNEKLFF. CDR3 sequence (DNA): TGTGCCTGGAGCGCCGACGGGGCAACTAATGAAAAACTGTTTTTT.

This chain connects TRBV25-1 to TRBJ1-2; 11 bases agree with TRBD1. V was clipped by 4 bases and J by 8 bases; unmatched bases: 3. The germline V gene has CDR1 MGHDK and CDR2 SYGVNS. The CDR3 is made up of 13 amino acids. The chain's CDR3 is CASSGTGGGGYTF. The CDR3 nucleotides are TGTGCCAGCAGTGGGACAGGGGGCGGCGGCTACACCTTC.

This clone was detected a few times. The chain uses TRBV25-1 and TRBJ2-5, with D possibly matching TRBD1 (6 bases). The CDR3 sequence is 18 residues long. Germline V lookup: CDR1 MGHDK, CDR2 SYGVNS. V was cut by 5 bases and J by 1 base, with 23 bases left in between. The chain's CDR3 is CASSSRQDPRFPQETQYF. As DNA, the CDR3 is TGTGCCAGCAGTTCCCGACAGGACCCCCGGTTTCCCCAAGAGACCCAGTACTTC. The variable domain in full, completed from reference TRBV25-1 and TRBJ2-5, reads EADIYQTPRYLVIGTGKKITLECSQTMGHDKMYWYQQDPGMELHLIHYSYGVNSTEKGDLSSESTVSRIRTEHFPLTLESARPSHTSQYLCASSSRQDPRFPQETQYFGPGTRLLVL.